A selection of T cell receptor beta chains follows, all from one sample in a study of neurological immune-mediated disorders. TCRdb reanalysed the 5' RACE reads using MiXCR and keeps one entry per CDR3 protein. Among tens of thousands of distinct CDR3 sequences listed, less than 5.5% were seen once. Sequenced: PBMCs. These TCRs come from a man aged 18 to 30 with multiple sclerosis. The CDR3 runs from the conserved cysteine through the conserved F or W. D genes are given only for firm matches. For some rows the clone size is stated as once, few or many, or as a class when expanded; others skip it.

D	V	length	size	J	DNA	CDR3
TRBD1	TRBV3-1	12	many	TRBJ2-7	TGTGCCAGCAGCCTCCGAGAGGGACAGGTGTACTTC	CASSLREGQVYF
NA	TRBV5-1	14	many	TRBJ1-3	TGCGCCAGCAGCGAGGGGAGACCTGGAAACACCATATATTTT	CASSEGRPGNTIYF
NA	TRBV20-1	14	many	TRBJ2-5	TGCAGTGCTAGAGATGGAAGGGAGGTGGAGACCCAGTACTTC	CSARDGREVETQYF
NA	TRBV18	14	NA	TRBJ1-1	TGTGCCAGCTCACCACGCCTGGGGAGCACTGAAGCTTTCTTT	CASSPRLGSTEAFF
NA	TRBV10-3	14	many	TRBJ2-5	TGTGCCATCAGTGAGTCACTGGTCCAAGAGACCCAGTACTTC	CAISESLVQETQYF
NA	TRBV20-1	15	many	TRBJ2-7	TGCAGTGCTCCGCCTACATCCGGGAGTACCTACGAGCAGTACTTC	CSAPPTSGSTYEQYF
NA	TRBV9	14	many	TRBJ1-2	TGTGCCAGCAGCGTACAGGCGTCTAACTATGGCTACACCTTC	CASSVQASNYGYTF
NA	TRBV20-1	14	many	TRBJ2-3	TGCAGTGCTAGAGAGCCCCGGGGCACAGATACGCAGTATTTT	CSAREPRGTDTQYF
NA	TRBV3-1	12	NA	TRBJ2-2	TGTGCCAGCAGCCAAATGAGCAGGGAGCTGTTTTTT	CASSQMSRELFF
NA	TRBV4-3	15	medium-sized	TRBJ2-6	TGCGCCAGCAGCCAAGATAACTCTGGGGCCAACGTCCTGACTTTC	CASSQDNSGANVLTF
NA	TRBV11-2	16	many	TRBJ2-2	TGTGCCAGCAGCTTATCGTCGCGGAGGGTCACCGGGGAGCTGTTTTTT	CASSLSSRRVTGELFF
TRBD1	TRBV10-3	14	many	TRBJ2-1	TGTGCCATCTGGACAGGGGGCTACGGCGATGAGCAGTTCTTC	CAIWTGGYGDEQFF
TRBD2	TRBV20-1	15	medium-sized	TRBJ2-7	TGCAGTGCTTACTCGACTAGCGGGGGGCACTACGAGCAGTACTTC	CSAYSTSGGHYEQYF
TRBD1	TRBV5-1	16	many	TRBJ1-4	TGCGCCAGCAGCTTGGGGGCCGGGACAGGGGCTGAAAAACTGTTTTTT	CASSLGAGTGAEKLFF
NA	TRBV20-1	15	few	TRBJ1-2	TGCAGTGCTAGTCCCCCGGGACAATCTAACTATGGCTACACCTTC	CSASPPGQSNYGYTF
NA	TRBV20-1	16	many	TRBJ2-7	TGCAGTGCTAGAGATTCTTATCGGCTAGCGAAACACGAGCAGTACTTC	CSARDSYRLAKHEQYF
TRBD1	TRBV7-2	16	many	TRBJ1-2	TGTGCCAGCAGCTCTATTATATGGGACAGGGGTCATGGCTACACCTTC	CASSSIIWDRGHGYTF
TRBD1	TRBV10-3	14	many	TRBJ2-7	TGTGCCATCAGTCCGGGACAGGGAGGGTACGAGCAGTACTTC	CAISPGQGGYEQYF
NA	TRBV5-5	15	many	TRBJ2-7	TGTGCCAGCAGCTTGTCAAGCTCAGGCGCCTACGAGCAGTACTTC	CASSLSSSGAYEQYF
TRBD2	TRBV13	16	many	TRBJ2-3	TGTGCCAGCAGGCTCTCCCGGGACTACCCTCCAGGGACGCAGTATTTT	CASRLSRDYPPGTQYF
NA	TRBV20-1	14	many	TRBJ2-7	TGCAGTGCTAGTGCCATGGGGCGCGCTTACGAGCAGTACTTC	CSASAMGRAYEQYF
NA	TRBV27	12	few	TRBJ1-6	TGTGCCAGCAACTCCTATAATTCACCCCTCAACTTT	CASNSYNSPLNF
NA	TRBV4-2	14	many	TRBJ2-3	TGTGCCAGCAGCCAAGAGCCGAGCGGAGATACGCAGTATTTT	CASSQEPSGDTQYF
NA	TRBV12-5	14	many	TRBJ2-2	TGTGCTAGTGGGATGGGGACGCTGACCGGGGAGCTGTTTTTT	CASGMGTLTGELFF
TRBD1	TRBV20-1	15	many	TRBJ2-6	TGCAGTGCTAGCAAAACAGGGGTCGGGGCCAACGTCCTGACTTTC	CSASKTGVGANVLTF
TRBD1	TRBV4-2	16	NA	TRBJ1-2	TGTGCCAGCAGCCCGTCTTATACCGGACAGGGCTATGGCTACACCTTC	CASSPSYTGQGYGYTF
NA	TRBV20-1	15	NA	TRBJ1-6	TGCAGTGCTAGAGATCCGGGCAGGGGAAATTCACCCCTCAACTTT	CSARDPGRGNSPLNF
TRBD1	TRBV7-6	16	many	TRBJ2-7	TGTGCCAGCAGCTCATGGATCCGGGACAGTTCCTACGAGCAGTACTTC	CASSSWIRDSSYEQYF
NA	TRBV6-6	14	many	TRBJ2-7	TGTGCCAGCAGGACGGGGACACTCTCCTACGAGCAGTACTTC	CASRTGTLSYEQYF
NA	TRBV27	14	many	TRBJ2-7	TGTGCCAGCAGTTTAAAGTGGGGGCTCTACGAGCAGTACTTC	CASSLKWGLYEQYF
TRBD1	TRBV5-1	14	many	TRBJ1-4	TGCGCCAGCAGCTTACAGGGGGGCGATGAAAAACTGTTTTTT	CASSLQGGDEKLFF
NA	TRBV5-6	18	NA	TRBJ1-1	TGTGCCAGCAGCTTGGAGGCAGGCGAAAACGATTTTAGGACTGAAGCTTTCTTT	CASSLEAGENDFRTEAFF
NA	TRBV6-1	14	many	TRBJ2-7	TGTGCCAGCAGCCACGGACGGTTCTCCTACGAGCAGTACTTC	CASSHGRFSYEQYF
TRBD2	TRBV19	14	NA	TRBJ2-1	TGTGCCAGTAGTTCCTGGACTAGCTACAATGAGCAGTTCTTC	CASSSWTSYNEQFF
NA	TRBV7-2	16	many	TRBJ1-4	TGTGCCAGCAGCTTAAATGGGCAGGCAACTAATGAAAAACTGTTTTTT	CASSLNGQATNEKLFF
NA	TRBV7-3	14	many	TRBJ2-3	TGTGCCAGCAGCTTAATGGGCAGCACAGATACGCAGTATTTT	CASSLMGSTDTQYF
TRBD2	TRBV20-1	16	many	TRBJ2-3	TGCAGTGCTAGACCCCTAGCGGGGGCTAGCACAGATACGCAGTATTTT	CSARPLAGASTDTQYF
NA	TRBV5-1	15	many	TRBJ2-7	TGCGCCAGCAGCCCCCGGGAAGGGACCCACTACGAGCAGTACTTC	CASSPREGTHYEQYF
NA	TRBV20-1	11	many	TRBJ2-1	TGCAGTGGACAGCTCTACAATGAGCAGTTCTTC	CSGQLYNEQFF
NA	TRBV10-2	14	few	TRBJ1-6	TGCGCCAGCAGTGCGCAGGGGTATAATTCACCCCTCCACTTT	CASSAQGYNSPLHF
NA	TRBV7-7	13	many	TRBJ2-7	TGTGCCAGCAGCGAAAACAGGGTCGACGAGCAGTACTTC	CASSENRVDEQYF
NA	TRBV5-1	11	many	TRBJ2-1	TGCGCCAGCAGCTCCCAAAATGAGCAGTTCTTC	CASSSQNEQFF
NA	TRBV5-1	13	many	TRBJ1-1	TGCGCCAGCAGGACAGTGGGGGACACTGAAGCTTTCTTT	CASRTVGDTEAFF
NA	TRBV10-2	12	many	TRBJ2-2	TGCGCCAGCAGTGAAGCCACCGGGGAGCTGTTTTTT	CASSEATGELFF
TRBD1	TRBV10-3	14	many	TRBJ1-2	TGTGCCATCAGTGAGAGAGAGGGGGCGGGCGGCTACACCTTC	CAISEREGAGGYTF
NA	TRBV15	16	many	TRBJ2-1	TGTGCCACCAGCAGTGAGAGGGACCAACCCTACAATGAGCAGTTCTTC	CATSSERDQPYNEQFF
NA	TRBV28	14	many	TRBJ1-2	TGTGCCAGCAGTGGGGTGACGGAGAACTATGGCTACACCTTC	CASSGVTENYGYTF
NA	TRBV7-9	15	many	TRBJ2-7	TGTGCCAGCAGCCAAAGGGGGGGGCGCGCATACGAGCAGTACTTC	CASSQRGGRAYEQYF
NA	TRBV7-2	15	many	TRBJ1-2	TGTGCCAGCAGCTTAGACGACACCTCTAACTATGGCTACACCTTC	CASSLDDTSNYGYTF
NA	TRBV12-3/TRBV12-4	10	many	TRBJ2-1	TGTGCCAGCAGTCGTAAAAAGCAGTTCTTC	CASSRKKQFF
NA	TRBV5-5	15	many	TRBJ2-7	TGTGCCAGCAGCTTGGAATTGACGGTCTTTTACGAGCAGTACTTC	CASSLELTVFYEQYF
NA	TRBV7-9	12	many	TRBJ2-7	TGTGCCAGCACCCAGGGAGTGGGAGAGCAGTACTTC	CASTQGVGEQYF
NA	TRBV29-1	16	many	TRBJ2-4	TGCAGCGTTGAGCGGGAAGGGACCATGGGCAAAAACATTCAGTACTTC	CSVEREGTMGKNIQYF